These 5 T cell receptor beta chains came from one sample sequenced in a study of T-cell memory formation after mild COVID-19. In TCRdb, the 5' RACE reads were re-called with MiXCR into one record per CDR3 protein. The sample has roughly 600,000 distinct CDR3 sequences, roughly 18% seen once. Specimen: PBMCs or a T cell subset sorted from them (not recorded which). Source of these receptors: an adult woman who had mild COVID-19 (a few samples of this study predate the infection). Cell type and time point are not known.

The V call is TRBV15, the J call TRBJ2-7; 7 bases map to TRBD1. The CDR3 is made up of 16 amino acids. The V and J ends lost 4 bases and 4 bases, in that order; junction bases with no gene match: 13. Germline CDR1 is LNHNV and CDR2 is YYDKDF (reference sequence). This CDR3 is CATSTFGTDGGYEQYF. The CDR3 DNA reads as TGTGCCACCAGCACTTTTGGGACAGATGGGGGATACGAGCAGTACTTC.

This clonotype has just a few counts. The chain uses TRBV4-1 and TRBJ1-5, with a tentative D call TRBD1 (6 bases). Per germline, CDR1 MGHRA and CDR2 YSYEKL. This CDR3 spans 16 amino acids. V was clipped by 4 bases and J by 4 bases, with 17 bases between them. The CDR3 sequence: CASSLLRTDGNQPQHF. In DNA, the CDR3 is TGCGCCAGCAGCCTATTGAGGACAGACGGTAATCAGCCCCAGCATTTT.

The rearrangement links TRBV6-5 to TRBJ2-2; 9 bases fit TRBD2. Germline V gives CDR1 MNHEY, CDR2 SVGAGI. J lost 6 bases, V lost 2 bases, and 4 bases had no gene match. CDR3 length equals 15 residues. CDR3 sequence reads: CASSYGAGGPGELFF. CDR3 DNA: TGTGCCAGCAGTTACGGGGCGGGAGGGCCCGGGGAGCTGTTTTTT.

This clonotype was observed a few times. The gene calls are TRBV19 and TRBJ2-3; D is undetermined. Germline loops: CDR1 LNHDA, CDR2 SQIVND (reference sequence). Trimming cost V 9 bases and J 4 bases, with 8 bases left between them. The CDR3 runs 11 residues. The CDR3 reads CARTEADTQYF. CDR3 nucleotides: TGTGCCAGGACCGAAGCAGATACGCAGTATTTT.

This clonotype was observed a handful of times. CDR3 coding DNA: TGTGCCAGCAGTTTAGACACAGGGAACATTCAGTACTTC. Amino acids: CASSLDTGNIQYF. This rearrangement joins TRBV12-3 or TRBV12-4 to TRBJ2-4; TRBD1 is a possible D gene (6 bases). Trimming left V 1 base short and J 7 bases short, with 8 bases between. This CDR3 has 13 residues.